The clone carrying this T cell receptor beta chain was picked up one time. The entry originates in a study of blood T cell repertoires in COVID-19. Cohorts were determined from participant-reported clinical history. V shed 2 bases and J 5 bases; nucleotides not matched to a gene: 19. The length of the CDR3 is 20 residues. Libraries were prepared by immunoSEQ multiplex PCR; TCRdb keeps only in-frame clonotypes and omits some of them. The sample records 250,000 or so clones, 86% being singletons. The receptor's source is a woman between 18 and 29 years old who had recovered from COVID-19. The sample was PBMCs or T cells enriched from blood (not recorded which). The V and J genes are TRBV6-7 and TRBJ1-4, with 8 bases fitting TRBD1. TRBV6-7 has ORF status, its function being uncertain. The CDR3 reads CASSYRLRGQGRDSNEKLFF. The CDR3 DNA reads TGTGCCAGCAGTTACCGCCTGCGAGGACAGGGAAGAGATTCAAATGAAAAACTGTTTTTT.